What follows is one T cell receptor beta chain and its context. The antigen is unknown. This sample was taken from a study of OX40 agonist ivuxolimab in advanced cancers. Looking at the study overall: Checkpoint inhibitors had been given previously to 40% of patients.

Profiled with immunoSEQ multiplex PCR; TCRdb holds only in-frame clones, not every one. The sample records 50,000 to 65,000 clones, 89% being singletons. Trimming cost V 4 bases and J 1 base, with 14 bases left between them. Germline lookup yields CDR1 SGHRS and CDR2 YFSETQ. This CDR3 has 15 amino acids. Regarding the study as a whole: Among the lowest levels of clonal expansion were found in partial responders at 0.1-3.0 mg/kg.

The TCR originated in an adult with an advanced solid tumor such as melanoma, head and neck, liver or kidney cancer. The chain recombines TRBV5-1 with TRBJ1-1, with D maybe TRBD1 (6 bases). The starting material was CD4+ or CD8+ T cells sorted from blood, obtained in a trial of the OX40 agonist ivuxolimab. Written as DNA, the CDR3 is TGCGCCAGCAGCCCCACCCAACAGGGGAACACTGAAGCTTTCTTT. As protein: CASSPTQQGNTEAFF.